The present entry profiles one TCR beta chain with its context. No antigen is known for it. Base-call qualities are not available, and no considerably larger clone is one nucleotide away. A single peripheral blood draw of about 120 mL on average was collected from each donor into heparinised tubes. A BD FACSAria II was used to sort naive, central memory, regulatory and stem cell-like memory CD4+ T cells with a panel that included CD45RO, CCR7, CD25, CD127, CD95 and CD27. A purity above 95% was achieved for all sorted populations. PBMCs were separated immediately by Lymphoprep density gradient centrifugation and were stained directly, without being cultured. To minimize batch effects, samples were stained and sorted in pairs, one healthy donor with one patient per experiment. The entire isolated RNA was reverse transcribed using the High Capacity cDNA Reverse Transcription Kit, and thus expressed TCRB transcripts were sequenced. Deep immunoSEQ sequencing was applied to naive, central memory and regulatory T cell samples, giving an average of around 3.4 million total reads per sample. Sorted cells were lysed in RLT buffer, and RNA was extracted using DNase-treated RNeasy Micro or Mini kits according to cell number. Each cell subset was processed separately to prevent cross-contamination, with patient and healthy donor samples processed together. The immunoSEQ multiplex PCR was used to amplify TCRB sequences from cDNA, yielding 87-bp fragments that span the CDR3 region. Amplicons were sequenced on the Illumina HiSeq platform. In the original analysis: Synthetic template baselines were used to correct PCR bias computationally, reads within Hamming distance 2 were collapsed together, and singletons that could not be merged were discarded. Reads were aligned to IMGT to assign V, D and J genes, CDR3 length, and insertions or deletions at six rearrangement sites. Clonotype counts were normalized to sorted cell number within each subset before computing true diversity and Gini coefficients with the tcR R package. Repertoire sharing was quantified using the overlap coefficient calculated on TCRB nucleotide sequences. Out-of-frame TCRB sequences from naive cells were analyzed as a proxy for the pre-selection repertoire. As stored in TCRdb, this immuneACCESS dataset retains in-frame rearrangements with V and J assigned. A fraction of the clones does not appear; measured against another copy, unresolved V genes explain less than half of the discrepancy, and the remainder lacks a known reason. The V and J calls and clone size come from that table; D and trimming were worked out from the DNA. The sample has 850,000 to 900,000 clones on record, 15% to 20% of them singletons. Of the sample, around 0.02% is held by the ten largest clones.

This record belongs to a study of beta chain features in type 1 diabetes listed by TCRdb under 2018. Broadly, across the study: Mean age, gender distribution, total cell number and subset yield did not differ between patients and healthy donors. A total of some 100,000,000 sorted cells were examined across all samples, and a strong correlation was observed between cell number per subset and RNA yield. The study compared TCRB repertoires of sorted circulating CD4+ T cell subsets between recently diagnosed type 1 diabetes patients and matched healthy donors. Whereas all 30 or so donors provided naive and central memory subsets, regulatory and stem cell-like memory subsets were isolated from just 8 patients and roughly 8 healthy donors. Results the study describes overall, beyond this receptor: Fewer insertions and more nucleotide deletions at VDJ recombination sites were observed in patients with type 1 diabetes, implying thymic rearrangement abnormalities. Because the HLA sub-analyses included only small numbers of individuals, any influence of HLA type on TCRB rearrangement was left unresolved. Because cDNA was sequenced instead of genomic DNA, highly expressing activated cells could be over-represented, though the groups showed no difference in activation or CD3 levels. A moderate but significant shortening of TCRB CDR3 length was observed in type 1 diabetes patients in all four CD4+ subsets. PCR may preferentially amplify shorter templates, but because patient and control samples were amplified and corrected together, any resulting skew would affect both groups equally. Naive, central memory and regulatory TCRB repertoires appeared to be more similar among patients than among healthy donors.

Trimming costs V 5 bases and J 1 base, and their ends lie 24 bases apart. Including cysteine and phenylalanine, the CDR3 has 19 amino acids. Solely the CDR3 DNA is kept, with 57 bases framed from the first base. The germline V gene sets CDR1 to SGHAT and CDR2 to FQNNGV. Recombination joined TRBV11-2 with TRBJ2-1, and possibly TRBD2, on 5 matching bases. The TCR comes from a woman aged 18-29 years in good health. What was sequenced was naive CD4+ T cells from blood. The sample's cell subset or site label, in plain terms: true naive CD4+ T cells. In nucleotides, the sequence is TGTGCCAGCAGCCCCCGGGTTTGGAGGTCTCCCCCTTCCTACAATGAGCAGTTCTTC. It translates as CASSPRVWRSPPSYNEQFF. The reference TRBV11-2 and TRBJ2-1 proteins fill in what lies around the CDR3, so the full variable domain reads EAGVAQSPRYKIIEKRQSVAFWCNPISGHATLYWYQQILGQGPKLLIQFQNNGVVDDSQLPKDRFSAERLKGVDSTLKIQPAKLEDSAVYLCASSPRVWRSPPSYNEQFFGPGTRLTVL.